This T cell receptor (beta chain) was recorded in a study of cytomegalovirus exposure and HLA in healthy donors (TCRdb year 2017). At the level of the whole study: An earlier analysis of 587 of the donors reported approximately 280 Gb of sequence data and roughly 120 million unique TCR beta sequences obtained from around 190 million T cells. Approximately 300 gigabases of sequencing data and around 90 million unique TCR sequences made up an early release that covered approximately 620 HLA-typed donors. Of the roughly 400 genotyped donors, about 80% fell in the genetic ancestry cluster associated with self-reported Caucasian donors. The study was designed to test whether signatures of past pathogen exposure could be identified by cataloging public T cell receptors. The T cell repertoires of 666 subjects were profiled by immunosequencing and related to cytomegalovirus serostatus. A separate validation cohort of some 130 different subjects was used in addition to the roughly 640-subject first cohort. High-throughput TCR immunosequencing, statistical association of individual TCRs with disease status, and machine learning were combined to predict cytomegalovirus infection status. A later analysis re-examined previously published TCR beta repertoires from around 670 donors and added high-resolution HLA genotyping to investigate patterns of TCR occurrence. Rather than drawing on any new phenotypic data, the later analysis identified candidate immune exposures from TCR beta sequences and the way those sequences occurred across donors. To decide whether each TCR beta V gene segment behaved as functional or pseudogenic, an earlier analysis of nearly 600 of the donors relied on high-throughput TCR beta sequencing. Alongside the repertoire data, information on donor age, sex, ethnicity and CMV serostatus was compiled. Genome-wide SNP genotypes for about three fifths of the roughly 700 donors were used in a later genetic analysis, which treated that subset as a discovery cohort. Every discovery cohort repertoire had been produced on one sequencing platform. Class I and class II HLA loci were covered by the typing at four-digit resolution. The number of donors typed differed by locus, with 629-630 for A, B, C, DRB1 and DQB1, 522 for DQA1, over 600 for DPA1, and approximately 470 for DPB1. Several DR-DQ haplotypes were handled as single units for association and clustering, since linkage in the cohort was strong. On average, roughly 200,000 unique TCR beta nucleotide sequences were sequenced per donor among fewer than 500 genotyped donors of the cohort, with roughly 18% of those sequences being non-productive. General conclusions and limits of the study: In the study, some 160 TCR beta chains were listed as associated with cytomegalovirus. The only immune exposure information available for the cohort was CMV serostatus. According to the authors, the approach could potentially be generalized to other disease states and immunological phenotypes. In a later analysis, HLA-associated TCR beta chains were found to be more clonally expanded and to have lower generation probabilities than equally common non-associated chains. Because some donors lacked HLA typing at each locus, the association tests relied only on the typed subset. In a later analysis, several top co-occurrence clusters were reported to appear linked to parvovirus B19, influenza, CMV and Epstein-Barr virus. Broadly in line with IMGT annotations, most TCR beta V segments showed up in productive rearrangements about 90% or about 30% of the time in an earlier analysis of approximately 600 of the donors. A group of highly shared sequence variants was considered likely to be a technical artifact of the sequencing pipeline. In a later genetic analysis, fewer N-insertions in productive TCRs were reported among donors in an Asian-associated ancestry cluster than the approximately 710-donor mean. Most TCR sequences were seen in very few donors, while some public TCRs were found in many individuals. The earlier analysis of approximately 560 of the donors excluded roughly 16 rarely observed V segments, including chromosome 9 orphons, because counts were too low. The classifier was reported to diagnose cytomegalovirus status with high specificity and sensitivity in both the original and validation cohorts. In a later analysis, the rate of TCR association differed among HLA loci, with DRB1 alleles having the most associated TCRs and HLA-C alleles having the fewest. Specific HLA alleles were associated with more than 15,000 TCR beta sequences at a false discovery rate of 0.05 in a later analysis. Roughly uniform sequencing depth across donors was assumed in presence/absence analyses, although this assumption may not hold. Assigning TCR associations to individual alleles was difficult when HLA alleles, especially DR and DQ, strongly co-occurred. In this cohort, only TCR beta chains were sequenced, and detectable features were limited by the absence of alpha or paired-chain data. Some IMGT-functional V segments, including TRBV6-2 and TRBV6-3, could not be told apart with the 87-base-pair reads, so those segments were excluded. A later analysis found that most CMV-associated TCR beta chains appeared HLA-restricted, with HLA associations seemingly driven largely by CMV exposure. A further reported finding was that TCR beta sequences accurately predicted the HLA-A and HLA-B alleles for most subjects in the first cohort. Linkage disequilibrium might explain the correlated functional status among segregating V segments, but an unknown experimental factor could not be ruled out. An association between a missense DCLRE1C variant and V-gene and J-gene trimming of TCR beta chains was found in a later genetic analysis and replicated in an independent cohort. A few of the identified cytomegalovirus-associated TCR beta chains were confirmed in vitro to be specific for cytomegalovirus antigens.

From cysteine to phenylalanine, the CDR3 is 16 amino acids long. CDR3 DNA only is kept here, 48 bases in frame from base 1. In the germline V gene, CDR1 corresponds to SGHVS and CDR2 to FNYEAQ. V drops 0 bases and J drops 5 bases, leaving 16 bases in between. This clone was seen a single time. The antigen it recognizes is unknown. Per-base qualities were not stored, and no clone one base away is much larger. The cohort was made up of several hundred healthy bone marrow donors. Cohort members were all nominally healthy when sampled, although unrecorded immune exposures were likely present. The donor tested CMV seropositive, placing the donor among the 289 seropositive members of the cohort. A peripheral blood sample was provided by each donor, and peripheral blood mononuclear cells were used for TCR beta sequencing. The Qiagen DNeasy Blood Extraction Kit was used to extract genomic DNA from the blood cell samples.

Libraries were prepared through the immunoSEQ multiplex PCR assay. The multiplex PCR relied on a mix of 60 forward primers for TCR Vbeta segments and 13 reverse primers for TCR Jbeta segments. Amplification of the CDR3 region of rearranged TCR beta genes was performed with a multiplex PCR assay on genomic DNA. Amplified TCR beta libraries were sequenced as 87-base-pair reads on the Illumina HiSeq System. The original pipeline was this. In a later analysis, tens of millions of unique TCR beta chains were counted across the 500 to 850 repertoires, and around 10 million of these chains were shared by at least two donors. To remove PCR and sequencing errors, raw reads were error-corrected and collapsed into unique sequences using a nearest-neighbor algorithm that merged closely related sequences. CDR3 sequences were aligned to IMGT reference sequences to assign V, D and J gene segments. For a sequence to be retained, at least a six-nucleotide match to both a V gene segment and a J gene segment was required. A rearrangement was called productive if the CDR3 had no stop codons and remained in frame with V and J, and every other rearrangement was called non-productive. CDR3 was defined according to IMGT convention as the region running from the second conserved V-encoded cysteine to the conserved J-encoded phenylalanine. The earlier analysis of 587 of the donors excluded sequences that lacked an unambiguous match to a single V gene segment. An earlier analysis of several hundred of the donors called V segments functional above 56.7% productive rearrangements and segregating when the between-donor standard deviation exceeded 5%. To diagnose cytomegalovirus status from the catalog of TCR beta chain sequences, a statistical classification framework was built. In a later analysis, TCR nucleotide sequences were compared against IMGT/GENE-DB human TR gene sequences so that V and J genes could be assigned. In a later analysis, CDR3 sequences and most-parsimonious VDJ recombination scenarios were assigned using the TCRdist pipeline. A later analysis defined each TCR beta chain by its CDR3 amino acid sequence plus V-gene family, and excluded reads lacking a unique V-gene family. As a way to deal with suspected cross-contamination and a sequencing artifact, a later analysis dropped nearly 600 nucleotide sequences that were highly shared and had low generation probability. In a later analysis, a clonal expansion index for each public chain was calculated from normalized within-repertoire ranks of inferred template counts. Generation probabilities in a later analysis came from a VDJ recombination model fitted to out-of-frame rearrangements, and those results were checked against IGoR. In a later analysis, hypergeometric tests were used to score TCR-TCR, TCR-HLA and TCR-CMV co-occurrence, with a repertoire-size bias correction applied to TCR pairs. To estimate false discovery rates, a later analysis permuted the HLA or CMV assignments 20 times. In a later analysis, co-occurring TCRs were grouped with DBSCAN, and TCRdist sequence similarity was added when clustering was performed within HLA-allele-positive subsets. Repertoires with fewer than 30,000 or more than 120,000 public chains were left out of co-occurrence clustering, as were about 5 repertoires with anomalous nucleotide sharing. The clones in this table, taken by TCRdb from immuneACCESS, are in-frame only. Not every clone is retained; where verified, under half of the shortfall comes from an unresolved V gene, and the cause of the rest is unknown. That table furnishes V, J and clone size, whereas the DNA furnished D and trimming. The sample records roughly 150,000 clones, around 70% of which are singletons. The ten top clones hold approximately 4.4% of the sample.

The sample was PBMCs. This receptor was identified in a man aged 18 to 29 in good health and CMV-seropositive. This sequence uses TRBV7-6 and TRBJ2-5, and possibly TRBD1, on 6 matching bases. The nucleotides are TGTGCCAGCAGCTTAGCGTCTAGGGGGAACGGTGAGACCCAGTACTTC. Its translation is CASSLASRGNGETQYF.